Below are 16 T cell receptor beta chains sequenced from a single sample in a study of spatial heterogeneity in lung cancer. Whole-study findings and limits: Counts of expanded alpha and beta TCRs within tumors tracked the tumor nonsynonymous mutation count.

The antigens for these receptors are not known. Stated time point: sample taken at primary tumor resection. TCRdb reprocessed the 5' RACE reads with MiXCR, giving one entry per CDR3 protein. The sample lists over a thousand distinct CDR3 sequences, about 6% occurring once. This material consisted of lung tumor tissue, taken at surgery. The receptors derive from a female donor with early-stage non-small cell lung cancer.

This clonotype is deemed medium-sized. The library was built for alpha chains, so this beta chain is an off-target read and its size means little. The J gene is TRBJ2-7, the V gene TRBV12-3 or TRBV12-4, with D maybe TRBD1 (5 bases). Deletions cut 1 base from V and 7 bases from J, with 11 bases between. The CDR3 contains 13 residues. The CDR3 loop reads CASSLGRALEQYV. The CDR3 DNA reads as TGTGCCAGCAGTTTAGGCAGGGCACTTGAGCAGTACGTC.

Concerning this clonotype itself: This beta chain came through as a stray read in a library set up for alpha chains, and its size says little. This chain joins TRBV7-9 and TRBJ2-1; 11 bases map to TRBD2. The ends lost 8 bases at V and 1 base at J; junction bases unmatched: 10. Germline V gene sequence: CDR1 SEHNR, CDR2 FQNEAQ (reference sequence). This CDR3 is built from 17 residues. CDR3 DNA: TGTGCCAGCTGCTCACTAGCGGGAGATGGGTCCTACAATGAGCAGTTCTTC. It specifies CASCSLAGDGSYNEQFF.

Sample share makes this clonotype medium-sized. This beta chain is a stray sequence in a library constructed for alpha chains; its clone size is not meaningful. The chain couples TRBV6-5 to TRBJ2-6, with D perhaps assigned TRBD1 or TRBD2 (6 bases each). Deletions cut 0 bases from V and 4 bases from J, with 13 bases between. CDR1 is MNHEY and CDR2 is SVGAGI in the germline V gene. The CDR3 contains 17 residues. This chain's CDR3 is CASSYSFGGGGANVLTF. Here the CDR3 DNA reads TGTGCCAGCAGTTACTCCTTCGGGGGCGGCGGGGCCAACGTCCTGACTTTC.

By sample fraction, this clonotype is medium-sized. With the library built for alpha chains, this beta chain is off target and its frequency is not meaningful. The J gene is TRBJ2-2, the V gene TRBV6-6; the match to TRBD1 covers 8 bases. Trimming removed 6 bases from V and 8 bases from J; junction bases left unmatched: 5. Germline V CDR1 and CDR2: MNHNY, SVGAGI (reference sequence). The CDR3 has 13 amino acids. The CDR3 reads CASRGQGAGELFF. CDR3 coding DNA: TGTGCCAGCAGGGGCCAGGGGGCAGGGGAGCTGTTTTTT.

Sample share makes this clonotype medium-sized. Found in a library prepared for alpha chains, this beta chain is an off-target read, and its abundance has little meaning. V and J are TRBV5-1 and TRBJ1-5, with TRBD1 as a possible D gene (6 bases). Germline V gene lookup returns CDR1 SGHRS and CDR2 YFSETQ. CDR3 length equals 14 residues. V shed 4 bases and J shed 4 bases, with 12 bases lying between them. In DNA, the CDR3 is TGCGCCAGCAGCCAGGGGACGGATAATCAGCCCCAGCATTTT. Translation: CASSQGTDNQPQHF. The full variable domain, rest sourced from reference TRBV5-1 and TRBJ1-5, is KAGVTQTPRYLIKTRGQQVTLSCSPISGHRSVSWYQQTPGQGLQFLFEYFSETQRNKGNFPGRFSGRQFSNSRSEMNVSTLELGDSALYLCASSQGTDNQPQHFGDGTRLSIL.

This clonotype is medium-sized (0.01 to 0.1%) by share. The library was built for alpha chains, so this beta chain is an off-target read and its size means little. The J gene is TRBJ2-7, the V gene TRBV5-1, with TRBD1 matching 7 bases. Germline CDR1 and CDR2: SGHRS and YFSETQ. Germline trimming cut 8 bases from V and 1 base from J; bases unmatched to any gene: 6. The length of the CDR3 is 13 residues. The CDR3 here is CASRQGSSYEQYF. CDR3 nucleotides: TGCGCCAGTAGACAGGGCTCATCCTACGAGCAGTACTTC.

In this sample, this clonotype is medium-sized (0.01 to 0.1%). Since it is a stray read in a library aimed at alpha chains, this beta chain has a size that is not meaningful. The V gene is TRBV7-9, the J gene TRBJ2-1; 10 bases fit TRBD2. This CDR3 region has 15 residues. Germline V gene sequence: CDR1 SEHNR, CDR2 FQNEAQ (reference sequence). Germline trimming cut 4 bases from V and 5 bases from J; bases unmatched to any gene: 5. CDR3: CASSYRGLADNEQFF. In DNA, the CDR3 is TGTGCCAGCAGCTACCGCGGACTAGCGGACAATGAGCAGTTCTTC.

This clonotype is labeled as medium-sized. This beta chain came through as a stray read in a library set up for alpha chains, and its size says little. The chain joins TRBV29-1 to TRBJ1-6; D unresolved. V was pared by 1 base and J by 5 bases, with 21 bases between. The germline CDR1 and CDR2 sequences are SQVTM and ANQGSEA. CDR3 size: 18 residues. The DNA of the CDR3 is TGCAGCGTTGAAGGGGGAAATCTCGGGATAGAGGATAATTCACCCCTCCACTTT. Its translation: CSVEGGNLGIEDNSPLHF.

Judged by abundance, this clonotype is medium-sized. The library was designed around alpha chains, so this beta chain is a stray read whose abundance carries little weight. The CDR3 region is CASSPNGGAGGEQFF. CDR3 sequence (DNA): TGTGCCAGCAGCCCCAACGGGGGGGCTGGCGGGGAGCAGTTCTTC. This chain joins TRBV7-2 and TRBJ2-1; 8 nucleotides line up with TRBD2. This CDR3 comprises 15 residues. Germline V gene sequence: CDR1 SGHTA, CDR2 FQGNSA. The J segment lost 10 bases and the V segment lost 5 bases, leaving 13 bases of the junction unmatched.

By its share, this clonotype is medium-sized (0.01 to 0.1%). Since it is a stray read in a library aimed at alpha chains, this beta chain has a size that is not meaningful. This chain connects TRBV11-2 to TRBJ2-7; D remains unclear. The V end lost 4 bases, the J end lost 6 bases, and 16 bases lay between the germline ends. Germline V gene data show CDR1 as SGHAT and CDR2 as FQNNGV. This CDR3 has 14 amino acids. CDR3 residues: CASSSYRVDAEQYV. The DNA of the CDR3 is TGTGCCAGCAGCTCGTACAGAGTCGACGCCGAGCAGTACGTC.

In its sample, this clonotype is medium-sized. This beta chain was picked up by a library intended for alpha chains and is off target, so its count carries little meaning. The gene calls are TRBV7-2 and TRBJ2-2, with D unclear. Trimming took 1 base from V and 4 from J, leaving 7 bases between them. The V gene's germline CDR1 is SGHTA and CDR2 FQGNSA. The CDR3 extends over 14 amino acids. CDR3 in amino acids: CASSLVFRTGELFF. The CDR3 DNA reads TGTGCCAGCAGCTTAGTGTTCCGCACCGGGGAGCTGTTTTTT.

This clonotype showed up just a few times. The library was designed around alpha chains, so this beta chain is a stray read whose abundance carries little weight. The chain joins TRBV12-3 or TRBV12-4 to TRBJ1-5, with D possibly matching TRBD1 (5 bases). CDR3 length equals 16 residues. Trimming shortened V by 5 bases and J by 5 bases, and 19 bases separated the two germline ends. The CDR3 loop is CASSPFSGARHQPQHF. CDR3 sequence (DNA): TGTGCCAGCAGTCCCTTTAGCGGGGCGCGCCATCAGCCCCAGCATTTT.

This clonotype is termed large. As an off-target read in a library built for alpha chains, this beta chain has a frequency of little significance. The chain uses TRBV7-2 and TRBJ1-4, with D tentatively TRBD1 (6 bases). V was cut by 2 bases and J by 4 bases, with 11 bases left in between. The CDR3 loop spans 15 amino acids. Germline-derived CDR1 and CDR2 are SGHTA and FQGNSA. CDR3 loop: CASSLPVGGNEKLFF. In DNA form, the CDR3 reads TGTGCCAGCAGCTTACCGGTAGGGGGTAATGAAAAACTGTTTTTT.

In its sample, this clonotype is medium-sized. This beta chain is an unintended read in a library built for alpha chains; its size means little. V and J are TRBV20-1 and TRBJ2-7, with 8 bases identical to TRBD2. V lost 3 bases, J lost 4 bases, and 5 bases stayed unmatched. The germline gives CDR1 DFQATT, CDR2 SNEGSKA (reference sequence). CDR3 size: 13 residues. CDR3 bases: TGCAGTGCTAGGCTCCCTAGCGGGTACGAGCAGTACTTC. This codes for CSARLPSGYEQYF.

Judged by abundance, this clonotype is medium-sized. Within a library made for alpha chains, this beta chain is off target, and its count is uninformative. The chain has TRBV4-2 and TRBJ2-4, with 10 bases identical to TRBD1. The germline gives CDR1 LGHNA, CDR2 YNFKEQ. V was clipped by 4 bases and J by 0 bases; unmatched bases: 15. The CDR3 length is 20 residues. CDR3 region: CASSPTATGQGRRAKNIQYF. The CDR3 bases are TGTGCCAGCAGCCCGACGGCCACGGGACAGGGGCGTCGAGCCAAAAACATTCAGTACTTC.

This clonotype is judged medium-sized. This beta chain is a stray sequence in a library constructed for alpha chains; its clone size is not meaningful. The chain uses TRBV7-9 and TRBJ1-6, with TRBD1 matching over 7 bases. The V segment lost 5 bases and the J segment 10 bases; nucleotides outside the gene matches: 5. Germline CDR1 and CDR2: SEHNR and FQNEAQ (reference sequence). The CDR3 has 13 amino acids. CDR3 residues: CASSQGGMSPLHF. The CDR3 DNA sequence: TGTGCCAGCAGCCAGGGGGGGATGTCACCCCTCCACTTT.